The 2 T cell receptor beta chains presented below share a single source sample, sequenced in a study of graft-versus-host responses after intestinal transplantation. Processing released intraepithelial and lamina propria lymphocytes from the graft tissue. The assay was immunoSEQ multiplex PCR, and TCRdb's table has in-frame clones only and misses some. The sample consists of 20,000 to 25,000 clones, 70% to 80% of them appearing once. The sequencing used ileum tissue, collected 12 days after intestinal transplant. Receptor source: a human patient who received an intestinal transplant, so some T cells may come from the graft donor.

This chain uses TRBV6-5 with TRBJ2-3, with 7 positions matching TRBD2. CDR1 is MNHEY, CDR2 SVGAGI, per germline. With 5 bases clipped from V and 1 base from J, the junction kept 6 bases outside the gene matches. The CDR3 is made up of 15 amino acids. The CDR3 sequence: CASSLRGWGTDTQYF. The CDR3 DNA reads as TGTGCCAGCAGTCTGCGGGGGTGGGGCACAGATACGCAGTATTTT.

This chain uses TRBV19 with TRBJ1-2, with D hard to call. Germline V gene lookup returns CDR1 LNHDA and CDR2 SQIVND (reference sequence). V was cut by 5 bases and J by 10 bases, with 14 bases left in between. The CDR3 spans 12 residues. The CDR3 spells CASSLPFGAYTF. The CDR3 coding sequence is TGTGCCAGTAGTTTACCCTTTGGAGCCTACACCTTC.